Listed here is a single T cell receptor beta chain. The antigen remains undetermined. This specimen comes from a study of PD-1 blockade in classical Hodgkin lymphoma. Findings and caveats of the study: Newly diagnosed patients had diversity similar to the baseline diversity of complete responders. Relative to healthy donors, newly diagnosed patients reportedly had lower baseline TCR diversity, which was reported as lower still in relapsed/refractory patients. The CD4+ diversity rise by C4D1 was clearest in complete responders.

Stated time point: cycle 4 day 1 (C4D1), after around six weeks of nivolumab. No patient escaped relapse after autologous stem cell transplantation, and brentuximab vedotin exposure varied. Using magnetic negative selection, the CD4+ T cells were separated out of thawed PBMCs. TCRdb's copy holds only in-frame clones and misses some; the assay was immunoSEQ multiplex PCR. This table holds around 30,000 clones, about 90% found once. The V end lost 0 bases, the J end lost 2 bases, and 14 bases lay between the germline ends. Germline assignment: CDR1 MNHEY and CDR2 SVGAGI. The CDR3 sequence is 16 residues long.

The sequenced sample was CD4+ T cells from blood, obtained before the fourth cycle of nivolumab. This receptor was identified in a human donor with classical Hodgkin lymphoma. The J gene is TRBJ2-7, the V gene TRBV6-5; the D is unclear. The CDR3 DNA reads as TGTGCCAGCAGTTACTCGGGGTCGGTTCCCACCTACGAGCAGTACTTC. It yields the protein CASSYSGSVPTYEQYF.